These T cell receptor beta chains were read from a single sample in a study of identical twins. MiXCR, run by TCRdb on the 5' RACE reads, gives a single entry per CDR3 protein. This table has fewer than 800,000 distinct CDR3 sequences, under 8.5% appearing once. The same sample was also studied in work on yellow fever vaccine responses in identical twins.

Sequencing input: PBMCs. These receptor sequences come from a woman aged 18-30 years in good health. CDR3s include the opening cysteine and the closing phenylalanine or tryptophan. The D gene is left open where the match is weak. Size is stated for part of the rows, as once, few or many counts, or as a class when the clone is expanded.

j_gene | v_gene | d_gene | abundance | CDR3nt | CDR3aa
TRBJ2-1 | TRBV11-2 | TRBD2 | few | TGTGCCAGCAGTCTAGCGGGGGGGTACAATGAGCAGCTCTTC | CASSLAGGYNEQLF
TRBJ1-3 | TRBV7-9 | - | - | TGTGCCAGCAGCTTAGCTACAAGATTTGGAAACACCATATATTTT | CASSLATRFGNTIYF
TRBJ2-5 | TRBV6-2/TRBV6-3 | - | - | TGTGCCAGCAGTTCTGATGGACTGCTACAAGAGACCCAGTACTTC | CASSSDGLLQETQYF
TRBJ1-1 | TRBV7-3 | - | - | TGTGCCAGCAGCTTAAATGGTCAGTGGAACACTGAAGCTTTCTTT | CASSLNGQWNTEAFF
TRBJ2-1 | TRBV7-8 | - | - | TGTGCCAGCAGCTCTAGAGGGGGGGTAGCGGGTGACAATGAGCAGTTCTTC | CASSSRGGVAGDNEQFF
TRBJ2-2 | TRBV6-1 | - | - | TGTGCCAGCAGTGTTGGTGTAACAAGACCCACCGGGGAGCTGTTTTTT | CASSVGVTRPTGELFF
TRBJ1-1 | TRBV5-1 | TRBD1 | many | TGCGCCAGCAGCCTCGACCGGGACAGGGCGCCCTTAGGGACTGAAGCTTTCTTT | CASSLDRDRAPLGTEAFF
TRBJ2-7 | TRBV5-1 | TRBD1 | - | TGCGCCAGCAGCCATCGGACAGGGGGCAACGAGCAGTACTTC | CASSHRTGGNEQYF
TRBJ2-1 | TRBV29-1 | TRBD1 | few | TGCAGCGTCAAGGGACAGGGGACCTACAATGAGCAGTTCTTC | CSVKGQGTYNEQFF
TRBJ2-5 | TRBV4-1 | TRBD2 | few | TGCGCCAGCAGCCACATCGAGCGGGGCAATCAAGAGACCCAGTACTTC | CASSHIERGNQETQYF